These 32 T cell receptor beta chains originate from one sample sequenced in a study of shared clonotypes between healthy human individuals. Clones were sequenced by immunoSEQ multiplex PCR, and TCRdb holds only the in-frame ones, with some missing. The sample records 1.6 million or so clones, just under 99% being singletons. The specimen sequenced was naive CD4+ T cells sorted from blood. Subset of the sample: CD45RA+ positively selected. The receptors come from a man aged 25 to 40 in good health.

This chain joins TRBV27 and TRBJ2-3; D may be TRBD1 or TRBD2 (6 bases each). CDR1 is MNHEY and CDR2 is SMNVEV in the germline V gene (reference sequence). CDR3 length equals 15 residues. V was trimmed by 5 bases and J by 1 base, leaving 13 bases between them. The CDR3 here is CASSQGGTRTDTQYF. The CDR3 nucleotides read TGTGCCAGCAGTCAAGGGGGGACCCGCACAGATACGCAGTATTTT.

The rearrangement joins TRBV5-5 to TRBJ2-3, with 14 bases aligning to TRBD2. V shed 4 bases, J shed 4 bases, and the junction held 11 bases outside the gene matches. This CDR3 contains 18 residues. Germline V gene lookup returns CDR1 SGHKS and CDR2 YYEKEE (reference sequence). The CDR3: CASSQEGTSGRGADTQYF. The CDR3 nucleotides are TGTGCCAGCAGCCAAGAAGGGACTAGCGGGAGAGGGGCAGATACGCAGTATTTT.

J is TRBJ2-5 and V is TRBV21-1. TRBV21-1 is a listed pseudogene. The CDR3 is 15 amino acids. The CDR3 sequence is CASSSPPGCQETQYF. The CDR3 nucleotides are TGTGCCAGCAGCAGCCCTCCGGGCTGCCAAGAGACCCAGTACTTC.

As concerns this clone: The sample has other DNA sequences that encode this CDR3 too. The rearrangement uses TRBV9 and TRBJ1-5; D unclear. CDR1 SGDLS and CDR2 YYNGEE come from the germline V gene. The CDR3 extends over 13 amino acids. The ends were cut back, 1 base at V and 5 bases at J, with 7 bases in the middle. In DNA form, the CDR3 reads TGTGCCAGCAGCGTAAGGTTGGATCAGCCCCAGCATTTT. Translating gives CASSVRLDQPQHF.

The V gene is TRBV5-4, the J gene TRBJ2-7; no clear D gene. The V gene lost 4 bases and the J gene lost 3 bases, with 14 bases spanning the gap. The CDR3 extends over 14 amino acids. The germline gives CDR1 SGHNT, CDR2 YYREEE (reference sequence). CDR3 loop: CASSPRRNIYEQYF. Written as DNA, the CDR3 is TGTGCCAGCAGCCCCCGACGGAACATCTACGAGCAGTACTTC.

The gene calls are TRBV29-1 and TRBJ2-5; 8 bases match TRBD1. The V segment lost 5 bases and the J segment 2 bases; nucleotides outside the gene matches: 16. CDR1 is SQVTM, CDR2 ANQGSEA, per germline. The CDR3 totals 17 residues. The CDR3 spells CSVSTDFRGLVQETQYF. The CDR3 nucleotides read TGCAGCGTTTCCACCGATTTCAGGGGGCTCGTACAAGAGACCCAGTACTTC.

The genes are TRBV9 and TRBJ2-5, with 9 bases matching TRBD1. V shed 1 base, J shed 5 bases, and the junction held 6 bases outside the gene matches. Germline loops: CDR1 SGDLS, CDR2 YYNGEE. The CDR3 runs 15 residues. The CDR3 region is CASSVTGQGYETQYF. The CDR3, as DNA: TGTGCCAGCAGCGTAACCGGACAGGGGTATGAGACCCAGTACTTC.

CDR3 DNA: TGTGCCATCAGTAAGGACAGGACTTCCTACGAGCAGTACTTC. Translating gives CAISKDRTSYEQYF. The chain has TRBV10-3 and TRBJ2-7, with 7 bases matching TRBD1. The V and J ends lost 5 bases and 1 base, in that order; junction bases with no gene match: 5. Per germline, CDR1 ENHRY and CDR2 SYGVKD. CDR3 length: 14 amino acids.

The chain employs TRBV18 and TRBJ2-7; D might be TRBD2 (7 bases). Germline V lookup: CDR1 KGHSH, CDR2 LQKENI. This CDR3 contains 15 residues. Trimming took 3 bases from V and 4 from J, leaving 16 bases between them. DNA for the CDR3: TGTGCCAGCTCACCCGGAGTGGGGGGGCCTTACGAGCAGTACTTC. It translates to CASSPGVGGPYEQYF.

This rearrangement joins TRBV10-2 to TRBJ2-7, with TRBD2 as a possible D gene (5 bases). Trimming pared 7 bases from V and 0 bases from J, leaving 10 bases between. CDR1 and CDR2 (germline): WSHSY, SAAADI. This CDR3 has 13 amino acids. The CDR3 loop reads CASNPTSSYEQYF. In nucleotides, the CDR3 is TGCGCCAGCAACCCTACTAGCTCCTACGAGCAGTACTTC.

The rearrangement joins TRBV19 to TRBJ1-2; 7 positions match TRBD1. CDR1 LNHDA and CDR2 SQIVND come from the germline V gene (reference sequence). This CDR3 has 13 residues. After removal of 4 bases from V and 5 bases from J, the junction contained 4 bases not matched to a gene. The DNA for the CDR3 is TGTGCCAGTAGTACCACAGGGGAGTATGGCTACACCTTC. Its protein product is CASSTTGEYGYTF.

This chain uses TRBV19 with TRBJ2-1; 9 bases fit TRBD2. From germline, CDR1 is LNHDA and CDR2 SQIVND (reference sequence). The CDR3 is made up of 15 amino acids. Trimming took 2 bases from V and 9 from J; bases not matched to a gene: 8. CDR3 in amino acids: CASSIRLAAAGEQFF. Written as DNA, the CDR3 is TGTGCCAGTAGTATACGACTAGCGGCTGCCGGTGAGCAGTTCTTC.

The chain links TRBV6-5 to TRBJ2-6; no reliable D call. V was cut by 6 bases and J by 0 bases, with 3 bases left in between. CDR3 length: 13 amino acids. In germline, CDR1 is MNHEY, CDR2 SVGAGI. The CDR3 DNA is TGTGCCAGCAGAGCCTCTGGGGCCAACGTCCTGACTTTC. Its translation is CASRASGANVLTF.

The rearrangement uses TRBV11-2 and TRBJ2-1, with 12 bases lining up with TRBD2. Trimming took 5 bases from V and 10 from J; bases not matched to a gene: 9. This CDR3 is 15 amino acids long. Germline values: CDR1 SGHAT, CDR2 FQNNGV. CDR3 nucleotides: TGTGCCAGCAGCACAAGACTAGCGGGAGCTAAGGAGCAGTTCTTC. Its translation: CASSTRLAGAKEQFF.

This sequence joins TRBV5-1 and TRBJ1-2; tentative D call: TRBD1 (5 bases). This CDR3 comprises 14 residues. Trimming stripped 2 bases from V and 0 bases from J, with 8 bases between. Germline V CDR1 and CDR2: SGHRS, YFSETQ. The DNA for the CDR3 is TGCGCCAGCAGCTTTGAGGGGCCTAACTATGGCTACACCTTC. Its translation is CASSFEGPNYGYTF.

This clone was seen just once. The rearrangement links TRBV7-9 to TRBJ2-3; D possibly uses TRBD1 or TRBD2 (5 bases each). The CDR3 has 17 amino acids. Trimming cost V 5 bases and J 10 bases, with 28 bases left between them. Germline CDR1 and CDR2: SEHNR and FQNEAQ (reference sequence). In DNA form, the CDR3 reads TGTGCCAGCAGCCTAACTAAAGGGCCTGACTGGGGGTTTGCGCAGTATTTT. It specifies CASSLTKGPDWGFAQYF.

This sequence joins TRBV4-3 and TRBJ2-3; no definite D call. Trimming took 0 bases from V and 1 from J, leaving 8 bases between them. The germline CDR1 and CDR2 sequences are LGHNA and YSLEER. The CDR3 spans 15 residues. CDR3 residues: CASSQDSPGTDTQYF. CDR3 nucleotides: TGCGCCAGCAGCCAAGACAGTCCAGGCACAGATACGCAGTATTTT.

Remarks on this clone: This specimen includes other DNA sequences encoding the same CDR3. The V gene is TRBV28, the J gene TRBJ1-5; D is unclear. Germline V gives CDR1 MDHEN, CDR2 SYDVKM. Trimming left V 3 bases short and J 2 bases short, with 8 bases between. The CDR3 consists of 14 residues. CDR3 DNA: TGTGCCAGCAGTTTGCGACAACGCAATCAGCCCCAGCATTTT. As protein: CASSLRQRNQPQHF.

The gene calls are TRBV11-2 and TRBJ1-5, with a possible D match to TRBD1 (6 bases). V lost 1 base and J lost 6, with 13 bases in between. The CDR3 runs 15 residues. Germline CDR1 reads SGHAT; CDR2 reads FQNNGV. As DNA, the CDR3 is TGTGCCAGCAGCTTAGTAGGGGGGGGATTTCAGCCCCAGCATTTT. The encoded protein is CASSLVGGGFQPQHF.

V gene TRBV27 combines with J gene TRBJ1-5; 8 bases are a match to TRBD1. Trimming at V came to 6 bases and at J to 5 bases, leaving 9 bases not matched to a gene. This CDR3 has 15 amino acids. CDR1 and CDR2 from the germline V gene are MNHEY and SMNVEV (reference sequence). CDR3 nucleotides: TGTGCCAGCAGAACACAGGGGGGAGTTCATCAGCCCCAGCATTTT. This encodes CASRTQGGVHQPQHF.

The rearrangement links TRBV28 to TRBJ2-4; tentatively, D is TRBD1 (6 bases). Trimming left V 2 bases short and J 15 bases short, with 17 bases between. The CDR3 loop spans 13 amino acids. Germline assignment: CDR1 MDHEN and CDR2 SYDVKM. For the CDR3, the DNA is TGTGCCAGCAGTTTACGGACAGAGGGACGGTGGTACTTC. Protein: CASSLRTEGRWYF.

The chain links TRBV18 to TRBJ1-5; D is unclear. Per germline, CDR1 KGHSH and CDR2 LQKENI. The CDR3 spans 13 residues. Between the trimmed V and J ends, which lost 2 bases and 4 bases, there was a span of 6 bases. CDR3 coding DNA: TGTGCCAGCTCACCAATCATTAATCAGCCCCAGCATTTT. Protein sequence: CASSPIINQPQHF.

The chain joins TRBV11-2 to TRBJ2-7, with D perhaps matching TRBD1 (6 bases). The CDR3 loop spans 14 amino acids. V lost 5 bases to trimming and J lost 5 bases, with 16 bases between them. Germline CDR1 reads SGHAT; CDR2 reads FQNNGV. The CDR3, as DNA: TGTGCCAGCAGCAAACGCCGGGACAATCACGAGCAGTACTTC. This gives the protein CASSKRRDNHEQYF.

The V call is TRBV5-4, the J call TRBJ1-5; the match to TRBD1 covers 12 bases. The germline V gene encodes CDR1 SGHNT and CDR2 YYREEE (reference sequence). The V segment lost 3 bases and the J segment 2 bases; nucleotides outside the gene matches: 3. CDR3 length: 16 residues. The CDR3 loop reads CASSSGTGGRNQPQHF. The CDR3 DNA sequence: TGTGCCAGCAGCTCCGGGACAGGGGGCCGCAATCAGCCCCAGCATTTT.

CDR3 nucleotides: TGTGCCAGCAGTTACGGGACTAGCTCCTACGAGCAGTACTTC. It encodes CASSYGTSSYEQYF. The rearrangement uses TRBV6-5 and TRBJ2-7; 8 positions agree with TRBD2. Germline V gene data show CDR1 as MNHEY and CDR2 as SVGAGI. J was trimmed by 0 bases and V by 2 bases; bases with no gene match: 0. The CDR3 is 14 amino acids.

This rearrangement joins TRBV18 to TRBJ2-3, with D possibly matching TRBD2 (5 bases). This CDR3 has 16 amino acids. V was cut by 2 bases and J by 1 base, with 13 bases left in between. CDR1 and CDR2 (germline): KGHSH, LQKENI. CDR3 DNA sequence: TGTGCCAGCTCACCAGTCGCGGGTAGCGGCACAGATACGCAGTATTTT. Translated: CASSPVAGSGTDTQYF.

This chain links TRBV4-1 with TRBJ2-1; 10 positions match TRBD2. CDR3 size: 17 residues. Germline lookup yields CDR1 MGHRA and CDR2 YSYEKL. Trimming at V came to 0 bases and at J to 6 bases, leaving 8 bases not matched to a gene. CDR3 sequence: CASSQEQAGGPLNEQFF. The CDR3 nucleotides are TGCGCCAGCAGCCAAGAGCAAGCGGGAGGGCCGCTCAATGAGCAGTTCTTC.

The gene calls are TRBV7-9 and TRBJ2-3; 9 nucleotides match TRBD2. CDR1 SEHNR and CDR2 FQNEAQ come from the germline V gene (reference sequence). The ends lost 1 base at V and 6 bases at J; junction bases unmatched: 5. The CDR3 sequence is 15 residues long. This CDR3 is CASSLGAGGPDTQYF. CDR3 in DNA: TGTGCCAGCAGCTTAGGGGCGGGAGGGCCGGATACGCAGTATTTT.

J is TRBJ2-1 and V is TRBV7-9; 8 bases line up with TRBD1. CDR1 is SEHNR and CDR2 is FQNEAQ in the germline V gene (reference sequence). The V gene end was trimmed by 4 bases and the J gene end by 9 bases; junction bases not matched to a gene: 11. The CDR3 runs 15 residues. This CDR3 is CASSSLDRVRFEQFF. CDR3 nucleotide sequence: TGTGCCAGCAGCTCACTGGACAGGGTGCGGTTTGAGCAGTTCTTC.

Regarding this clone: This same CDR3 is encoded by further DNA sequences in the sample. V usage is TRBV5-1 and J usage is TRBJ2-1; the match to TRBD2 covers 11 bases. The trim removed 2 bases at V and 7 bases at J, leaving 5 bases unmatched. CDR3 length equals 15 residues. The germline V gene encodes CDR1 SGHRS and CDR2 YFSETQ. In DNA form, the CDR3 reads TGCGCCAGCAGCTTACTAGCGGGAGCCGGTAATGAGCAGTTCTTC. Translating it yields CASSLLAGAGNEQFF.

This clone has only one observation. J is TRBJ2-7 and V is TRBV11-2; no clear D. Germline lookup yields CDR1 SGHAT and CDR2 FQNNGV. Trimming left V 3 bases short and J 3 bases short, with 15 bases between. The CDR3 covers 15 residues. CDR3 protein: CASSLTGQKSYEQYF. The CDR3 DNA is TGTGCCAGCAGCTTGACCGGGCAAAAAAGCTACGAGCAGTACTTC.

V usage is TRBV30 and J usage is TRBJ2-7; 10 bases match TRBD2. The germline V gene encodes CDR1 GTSNPN and CDR2 SVGIG (reference sequence). CDR3 size: 14 residues. Germline trimming cut 1 base from V and 3 bases from J; bases unmatched to any gene: 3. The CDR3 spells CAWSAGLAVYEQYF. Written as DNA, the CDR3 is TGTGCCTGGAGTGCCGGACTAGCGGTCTACGAGCAGTACTTC.